Reported below is one TCR beta chain. Its antigen remains undetermined. Base qualities are not recorded, but no much larger clone differs from it by a single base. The sample's time point label, decoded: baseline before first vaccination. The vaccinee samples were drawn from two UK trials, COV001 and COV002, one of which was a single-blind randomized controlled phase 2/3 trial testing AZD1222 (ChAdOx1 nCoV-19) in healthy adults. For TCRbeta chain sequencing, PBMC samples were collected from trial participants at day 0 and at day 28 after the second dose. The sample is drawn from a study of T cell responses to AZD1222 COVID-19 vaccine (dated by TCRdb to about 2021). As for the study more broadly: Because spike-specific TCR depth and breadth did not differ between the two schedules, AZD1222 recipients who got a second dose at roughly 4 weeks were pooled with those who got a second dose at roughly 12 weeks. A total of about 250 trial participants underwent TCR sequencing, of whom about 200 had received two doses of AZD1222 and around 25 had received two doses of the MenACWY control vaccine. Enrollment into the trials was organized by age into subgroups of 18-55, 56-69 and 70-plus years, and those subgroups contained about 160, 30 and 59 TCR-sequenced participants, respectively.

The full study reports these points: Nearly half of unique spike-specific TCRs reportedly recognized epitopes outside regions mutated in the B.1.351 and B.1.1.7 variants. The whole spike protein was spanned by vaccine-associated CD4 TCRs, and dominant responses were seen in regions 160-218 and 743-854. In the small 56-69-year group, the increase in depth fell short of significance, most likely because of low power. Only a handful of AZD1222 recipients were SARS-CoV-2 seropositive at baseline, limiting conclusions about previously exposed vaccinees. A significant rise in spike-specific TCR breadth and depth was observed after two AZD1222 doses relative to day 0 and relative to MenACWY recipients. Because no day 14 peak-response samples were available, repertoires were characterized only after the peak T cell response. Participants were mostly white British, with more females than males. The authors suggested clonal diversity may have been underestimated.

CDR1 and CDR2, looked up from the germline V gene, are SGHDN and FVKESK. V drops 4 bases and J drops 2 bases, leaving 14 bases in between. Its CDR3 holds 16 amino acids, cysteine through phenylalanine. The read is trimmed to its CDR3 DNA, 48 bases read in frame from base 1. The CDR3 regions of human TCRbeta chains were subjected to immunosequencing. On the authors' methods: TCRs in the repertoires were matched against a reference library of SARS-CoV-2-specific TCRs that had been generated with the MIRA antigen-specificity platform. Breadth was defined as the fraction of unique TCRs that were SARS-CoV-2-associated. Depth was defined as the fraction of total T cells that were SARS-CoV-2-associated. Using the MIRA data, each spike-specific TCR was mapped to the spike region that the TCR reacts to and placed in a CD4 or CD8 class. Log10-transformed breadth and depth values were compared by one-way ANOVA with Sidak's multiple comparisons tests. TCRdb carries this immuneACCESS record with in-frame sequences only. Its versions omit some clonotypes, under half of them owing to an unresolved V gene in the studies checked, with the rest unexplained. V and J calls and clone size come straight from that table; D and trimming were deduced from the DNA. For this sample the table gives 150,000 or so clones, of which roughly 91% were detected only once. Jointly, the top ten make up over 1.1% of the sample.

The input for sequencing was peripheral blood, taken on day 0 of AZD1222 vaccination. The TCR was taken from an adult in good health. The V gene is TRBV14 and the J gene is TRBJ2-2; the D gene is possibly TRBD2, with 6 bases matching. The nucleotide sequence reads as follows: TGTGCCAGCAGCCCGCCGGGACTGGTAAACACCGGGGAGCTGTTTTTT. Its translation is CASSPPGLVNTGELFF. Extended through the reference TRBV14 and TRBJ2-2 proteins, this CDR3 yields the full variable domain: EAGVTQFPSHSVIEKGQTVTLRCDPISGHDNLYWYRRVMGKEIKFLLHFVKESKQDESGMPNNRFLAERTGGTYSTLKVQPAELEDSGVYFCASSPPGLVNTGELFFGEGSRLTVL.